The clone carrying this T cell receptor (beta chain) was recorded many times. This specimen belongs to a study of CD8+CD57+ T cells in acquired aplastic anemia. Study-wide context: Isolated CD4+ and CD8+ cells, once sorted, yielded DNA averaging roughly 3.2 ug. Read counts for CD4+ cells (from healthy donors) averaged about 10.8 million.

TCR beta VDJ and CDR3 profiling used genomic DNA as template. Each CDR3 protein gets one entry after TCRdb re-called the reads with MiXCR. Of a few hundred thousand distinct CDR3 sequences in the sample, about 70% were seen once. What was sequenced was sorted CD4+, CD8+, or CD8+CD57+ T cells (not recorded which) from PBMCs. This sequence originates from a human donor in good health, serving as a control.

The CDR3 region has the DNA TGTGCCAGCAGCTTCACACAGGGGGCTGAAGCTTTCTTT. This translates into CASSFTQGAEAFF. V gene TRBV7-2 combines with J gene TRBJ1-1; 8 nucleotides line up with TRBD1. The germline gives CDR1 SGHTA, CDR2 FQGNSA. V lost 3 bases to trimming and J lost 6 bases; unmatched junction nucleotides: 3. The CDR3 covers 13 residues.